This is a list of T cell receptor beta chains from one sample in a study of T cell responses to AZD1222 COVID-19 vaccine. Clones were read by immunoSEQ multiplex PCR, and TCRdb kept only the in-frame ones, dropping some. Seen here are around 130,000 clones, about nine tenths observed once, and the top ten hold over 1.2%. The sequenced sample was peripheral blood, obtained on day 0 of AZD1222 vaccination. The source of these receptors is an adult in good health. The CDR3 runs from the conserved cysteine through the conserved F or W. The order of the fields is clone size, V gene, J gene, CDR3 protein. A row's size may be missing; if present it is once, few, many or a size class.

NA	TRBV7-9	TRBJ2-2	CASSRQGVKRTGELFF
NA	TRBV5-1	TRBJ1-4	CASSFGTGDEKLFF
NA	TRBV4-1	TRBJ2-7	CASSLLVGDRGHEQYF
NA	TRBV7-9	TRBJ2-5	CASSPSDRGETQYF
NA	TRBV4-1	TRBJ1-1	CASSQDEGGLDAFF
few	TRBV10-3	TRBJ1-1	CAISDNTRNTEAFF
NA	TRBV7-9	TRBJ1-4	CASSPPGNRPTNEKLFF
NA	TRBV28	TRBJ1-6	CASSLVSRSKALHF
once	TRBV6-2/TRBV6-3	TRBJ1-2	CASSLQGYGYTF
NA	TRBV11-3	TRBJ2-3	CASSPGLAVDTQYF
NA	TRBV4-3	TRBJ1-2	CASSQDRLGPNYGYTF
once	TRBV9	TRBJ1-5	CASSAGSGDQPQHF
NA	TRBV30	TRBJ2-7	CASLGGSGGRGEQYF
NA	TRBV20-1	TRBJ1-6	CSASVPDSPSSYNSPLHF
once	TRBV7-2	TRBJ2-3	CASSLLTSYTDTQYF
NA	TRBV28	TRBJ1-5	CASTSRTQPQHF
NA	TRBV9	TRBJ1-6	CASSASGGVLSSPLHF
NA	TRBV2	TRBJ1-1	CASKTGGSGTEAFF
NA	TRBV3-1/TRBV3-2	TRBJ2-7	CASSQDLGRLCF
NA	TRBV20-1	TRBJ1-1	CSARGPEAFF
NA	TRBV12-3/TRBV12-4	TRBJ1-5	CASSRQYYQPQHF
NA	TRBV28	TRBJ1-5	CASTPGGGVYQPQHF
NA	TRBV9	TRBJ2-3	CASSTGLAGRFTDTQYF
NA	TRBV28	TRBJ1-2	CASREGSLRRGYTF
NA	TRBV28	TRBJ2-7	CASSFLYYEQYF
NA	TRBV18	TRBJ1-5	CASSPTGVRNQPQHF
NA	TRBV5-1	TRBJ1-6	CASSYQSGTDNSPLHF
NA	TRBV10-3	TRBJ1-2	CAIRPMTDGYGYTF
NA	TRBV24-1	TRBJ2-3	CATAGGGPSLLTDTQYF
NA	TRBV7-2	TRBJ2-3	CASSLQTRPYTQYF
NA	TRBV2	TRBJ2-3	CASISGGTADTQYF
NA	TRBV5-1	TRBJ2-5	CASSSSRETQYF
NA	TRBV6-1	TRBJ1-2	CASSERGAGAYGYTF
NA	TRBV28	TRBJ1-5	CASSLWDRGPYSNQPQHF
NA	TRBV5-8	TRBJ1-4	CASSLGGGLWTNEKLFF
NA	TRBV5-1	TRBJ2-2	CASSRSTGAGELFF
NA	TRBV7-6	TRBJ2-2	CASSLGQGGTGELFF
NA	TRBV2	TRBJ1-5	CASSETGGAGNQPQHF
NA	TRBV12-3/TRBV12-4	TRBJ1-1	CASSSSAEAFF
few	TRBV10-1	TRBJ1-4	CASPEPRNANEKLFF
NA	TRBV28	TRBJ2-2	CASSSGQGAAGELFF
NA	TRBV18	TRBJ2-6	CASSPRRTGSSGANVLTF
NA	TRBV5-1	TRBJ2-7	CASSSESLLDEQYF
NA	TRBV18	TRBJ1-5	CASSPGTGASQPQHF
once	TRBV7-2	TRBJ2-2	CASSSTPVRTGELFF